The sequence of this T cell receptor (beta chain) was determined in a study of blood T cell repertoires in COVID-19. Study details: Collection of acute and convalescent COVID-19 samples took place in the United States, Italy and Spain. From T cells, B-cell-depleted T cells, or PBMCs came the material, which was cDNA or gDNA.

The germline V gene encodes CDR1 SGHNT and CDR2 YENEEA. CDR3 size: 15 residues. Trimming cost V 5 bases and J 4 bases; bases outside gene matches: 6. Per the original methods: Amplifying reference gene primers gave estimates of nucleated cell counts. Sequenced by immunoSEQ multiplex PCR; TCRdb stores in-frame clones only, minus some. V, J and clone size are those of that table, while D and trimming were read from the DNA. The sample yields under 200,000 clones, roughly 85% seen once. Sequenced material: peripheral blood. This sequence joins TRBV11-3 and TRBJ2-3, with 10 bases that match TRBD1. The receptor was isolated from a woman of 80 years or more with acute or convalescent COVID-19. CDR3 amino acids: CASSLRQGAADTQYF. The CDR3 bases are TGTGCCAGCAGCCTGAGACAGGGGGCGGCAGATACGCAGTATTTT.